Listed below are T cell receptor beta chains from one sample, sequenced in a study of PD-1 blockade in mismatch repair-deficient tumors. Sequencing was performed with immunoSEQ multiplex PCR; in TCRdb, only in-frame clones are kept and a portion is missing. The data hold approximately 100,000 clones, with 82% observed a single time. The sample here was peripheral blood, taken roughly 35 weeks after starting pembrolizumab. The source is an adult with mismatch repair-deficient cancer. Each CDR3 is given with its conserved first and last residue. The D gene is left open where the match is weak. Size tells how often a clone was seen (once, few, many) or the class of an expanded clone, and some rows leave it out.

J gene | V gene | D gene | clone size | CDR3 DNA | CDR3 protein
TRBJ2-1 | TRBV11-3 | NA | NA | TGTGCCAGCAGCTTATCAACAGGCCACATCTCCTACAATGAGCAGTTCTTC | CASSLSTGHISYNEQFF
TRBJ2-3 | TRBV28 | TRBD2 | NA | TGTGCCAGCAGTTTATGGCCTAGCGGGACTTGGGATACGCAGTATTTT | CASSLWPSGTWDTQYF
TRBJ1-2 | TRBV7-9 | NA | NA | TGTGCCAGCAGCTTAGAAGGGGGAAAGGGCTACACCTTC | CASSLEGGKGYTF
TRBJ2-3 | TRBV11-2 | NA | NA | TGTGCCAGCAGCTTCCCGGCAGGGGCACCGGATACGCAGTATTTT | CASSFPAGAPDTQYF
TRBJ2-2 | TRBV19 | NA | NA | TGTGCCAGTGGAGACTCGAACACCGGGGAGCTGTTTTTT | CASGDSNTGELFF
TRBJ2-1 | TRBV6-4 | NA | NA | TGTGCCAGCAGTGCTCAGGAGAGCTCCTACAATGAGCAGTTCTTC | CASSAQESSYNEQFF
TRBJ1-5 | TRBV10-3 | NA | NA | TGTGCCATCAGTGAGGGGGGGCATAGCAATCAGCCCCAGCATTTT | CAISEGGHSNQPQHF
TRBJ2-4 | TRBV19 | TRBD2 | NA | TGTGCCAGTAGTATTCCTCTAGCGGGAGTCACCGCCTTAAACATTCAGTACTTC | CASSIPLAGVTALNIQYF
TRBJ2-7 | TRBV7-3 | NA | NA | TGTGCCAGCGCCGAGACTGGAGGGCCGGCCTACGAGCAGTACTTC | CASAETGGPAYEQYF
TRBJ2-7 | TRBV25-1 | TRBD1 | NA | TGTGCCAGCAGTGAGATCCCCGGACAGGGGGCGGCCTACGAGCAGTACTTC | CASSEIPGQGAAYEQYF
TRBJ2-3 | TRBV11-3 | NA | NA | TGTGCCAGCAGCTTCGGAGGGGTAGCGTCTAGCACAGATACGCAGTATTTT | CASSFGGVASSTDTQYF
TRBJ2-3 | TRBV7-2 | TRBD2 | NA | TGTGCCAGCAGGACCGGGACTATCACAGATACGCAGTATTTT | CASRTGTITDTQYF
TRBJ2-2 | TRBV7-7 | NA | once | TGTGCTAGCAGCTTACAAAAGCACACCGGGGAGCTGTTTTTT | CASSLQKHTGELFF
TRBJ2-7 | TRBV28 | NA | NA | TGTGCCAGCAGTTACAGGGTTGGGGAGCAGTACTTC | CASSYRVGEQYF
TRBJ2-5 | TRBV9 | TRBD2 | NA | TGTGCCAGCAGCGGATTAGCGGGAGGGCAGTACTTC | CASSGLAGGQYF
TRBJ2-2 | TRBV18 | NA | few | TGTGCCAGCTCACCACCAGGGACGAACACCGGGGAGCTGTTTTTT | CASSPPGTNTGELFF
TRBJ1-2 | TRBV5-8 | NA | NA | TGTGCCAGCAGCTTGGAAACTAGGCCAGGAGAGACCTTC | CASSLETRPGETF
TRBJ2-3 | TRBV5-4 | TRBD1 | once | TGTGCCAGCAGCGGAAGGGACAGGGTGACAGATACGCAGTATTTT | CASSGRDRVTDTQYF
TRBJ2-3 | TRBV11-2 | NA | NA | TGTGCCAGCAGTCGGGACTCTAGGCCCACAGATACGCAGTATTTT | CASSRDSRPTDTQYF
TRBJ2-7 | TRBV7-9 | NA | NA | TGTGCCAGCAGCTTGAATTCAGGGGTCGAGCAGTACTTC | CASSLNSGVEQYF
TRBJ2-1 | TRBV27 | NA | NA | TGTGCCAGCAGTTTGGCCCCCCGCTGGGGCTCCTACAATGAGCAGTTCTTC | CASSLAPRWGSYNEQFF
TRBJ2-7 | TRBV11-3 | NA | NA | TGTGCCAGCAGCGTGAGACTCTCCTACGAGCAGTACTTC | CASSVRLSYEQYF
TRBJ2-1 | TRBV7-2 | TRBD2 | NA | TGTGCCAGCAGCCTCGAGGACTACCCGGGAGGTGAGCAGTTCTTC | CASSLEDYPGGEQFF